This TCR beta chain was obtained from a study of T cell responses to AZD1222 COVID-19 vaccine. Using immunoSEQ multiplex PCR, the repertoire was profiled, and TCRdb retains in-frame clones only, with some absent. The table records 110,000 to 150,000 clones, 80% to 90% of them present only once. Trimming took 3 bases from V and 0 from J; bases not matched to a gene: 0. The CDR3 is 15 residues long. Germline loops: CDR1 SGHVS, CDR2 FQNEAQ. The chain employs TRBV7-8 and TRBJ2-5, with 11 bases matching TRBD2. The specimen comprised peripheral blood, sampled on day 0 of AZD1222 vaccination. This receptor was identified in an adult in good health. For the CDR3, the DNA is TGTGCCAGCAGCTTGACTAGCGGGGACCAAGAGACCCAGTACTTC. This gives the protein CASSLTSGDQETQYF.